The subject of this entry is one TCR beta chain. These data originate in a study of CD8+ T cells in alopecia areata. Background on the study: Those patients who were treated received oral tofacitinib, which was given at 5 to 10 mg twice daily for moderate-to-severe alopecia areata. The authors scored treated patients' severity by affected scalp percentage.

Noted treatment: oral pan-JAK inhibitor, 5-10 mg twice daily. Researchers picked out CD4+ and CD8+ T cells from PBMCs by sorting. Per the germline V gene, CDR1 is MDHEN and CDR2 is SYDVKM. V was shortened by 3 bases and J by 4 bases, with 18 bases between the two germline ends. The CDR3 covers 16 residues. Extracted RNA was reverse transcribed into cDNA, the sequencing template. Sequenced by immunoSEQ multiplex PCR; TCRdb stores in-frame clones only, minus some. The sample lists over 70,000 clones, roughly 66% seen once, with around 22% in the top ten. This clonotype was obtained from a human donor with alopecia areata. Material: CD8+ T cells sorted from blood, obtained at week 24, from a patient treated with tofacitinib. The chain joins TRBV28 to TRBJ1-1; possible D gene TRBD1, 5 bases. CDR3 sequence: CASSLRTPQLGTEAFF. CDR3 nucleotide sequence: TGTGCCAGCAGTTTGAGGACACCCCAGTTGGGCACTGAAGCTTTCTTT.